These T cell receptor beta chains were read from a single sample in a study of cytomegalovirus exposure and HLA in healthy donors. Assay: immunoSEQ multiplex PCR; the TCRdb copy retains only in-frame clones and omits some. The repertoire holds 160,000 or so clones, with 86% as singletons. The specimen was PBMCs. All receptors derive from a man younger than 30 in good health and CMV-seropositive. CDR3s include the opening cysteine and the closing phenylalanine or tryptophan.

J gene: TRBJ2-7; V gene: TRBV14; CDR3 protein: CASSQEGGYEQYF
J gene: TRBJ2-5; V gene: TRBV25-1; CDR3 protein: CASSGAGTQETQYF
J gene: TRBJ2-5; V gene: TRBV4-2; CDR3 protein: CASSTGLAGAQYF
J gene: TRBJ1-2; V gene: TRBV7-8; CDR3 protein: CASSQSQFTTRGVNYGYTF
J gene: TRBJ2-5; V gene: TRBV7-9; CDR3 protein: CASSGEWWETQYF
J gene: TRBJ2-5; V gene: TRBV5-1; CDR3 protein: CASSLTAGGKQTQYF
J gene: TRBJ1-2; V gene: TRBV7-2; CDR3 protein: CASSAPDRGGGYTF
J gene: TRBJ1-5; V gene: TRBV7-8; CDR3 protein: CASSLVFGQSWNQPQHF
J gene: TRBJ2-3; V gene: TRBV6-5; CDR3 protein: CASSHTGTPTDTQYF
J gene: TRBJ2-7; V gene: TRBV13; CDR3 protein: CASSFGGASGSYEQYF
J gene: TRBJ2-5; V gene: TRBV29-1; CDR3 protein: CSVRSGGLSETQYF
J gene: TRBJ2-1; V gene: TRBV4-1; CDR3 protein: CASSQALAGGIDEQFF
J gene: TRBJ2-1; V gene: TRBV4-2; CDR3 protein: CASSRFRVAEQFF
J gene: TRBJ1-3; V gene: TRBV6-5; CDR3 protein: CASSLHTDSGNTIYF
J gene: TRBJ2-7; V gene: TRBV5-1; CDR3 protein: CASSSGLAGGPYEQYF
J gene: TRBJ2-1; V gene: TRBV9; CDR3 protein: CASSVRTSEGNEQFF
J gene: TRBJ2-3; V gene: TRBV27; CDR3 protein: CASSLIAGALTDTQYF
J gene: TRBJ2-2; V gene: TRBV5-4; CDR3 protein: CASSSTGTGNTGELFF
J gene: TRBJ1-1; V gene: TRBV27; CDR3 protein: CASSPEGLRNTEAFF
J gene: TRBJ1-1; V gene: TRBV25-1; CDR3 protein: CASSESAQDHTEAFF
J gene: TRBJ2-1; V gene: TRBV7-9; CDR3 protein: CASSLSLAGAYNEQFF
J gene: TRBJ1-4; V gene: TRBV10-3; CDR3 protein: CAISEADRGSEKLFF
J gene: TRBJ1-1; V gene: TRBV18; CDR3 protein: CASSPYRSTKAFF
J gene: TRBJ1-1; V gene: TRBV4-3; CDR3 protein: CASSQPGTNTEAFF
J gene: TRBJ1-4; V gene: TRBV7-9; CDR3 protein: CASSLSRRSEKLFF
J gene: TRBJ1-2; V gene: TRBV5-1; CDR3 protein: CASSWGTGGGYGYTF
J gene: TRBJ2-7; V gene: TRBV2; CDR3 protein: CASSESLGSSYEQYF
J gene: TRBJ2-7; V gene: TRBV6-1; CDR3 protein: CASSEGSTGPEREYYEQYF
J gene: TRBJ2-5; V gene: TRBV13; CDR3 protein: CASSYRDRGSKETQYF
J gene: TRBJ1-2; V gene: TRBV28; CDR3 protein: CASSLGGQGGISGGYTF
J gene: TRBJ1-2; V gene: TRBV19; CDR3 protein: CASSMGARGYGYTF
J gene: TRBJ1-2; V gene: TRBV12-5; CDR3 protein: CASVRDRGNYGYTF
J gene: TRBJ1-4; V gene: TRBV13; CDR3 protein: CASSLAGANEKLFF
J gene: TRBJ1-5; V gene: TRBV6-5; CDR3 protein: CASKGQGQPQHF
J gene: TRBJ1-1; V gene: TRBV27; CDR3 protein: CASSFSRDTEAFF
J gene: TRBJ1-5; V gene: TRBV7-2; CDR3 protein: CASSAEGAGYQPQHF
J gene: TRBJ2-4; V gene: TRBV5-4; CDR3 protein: CASSLAPSGSMAKNIQYF
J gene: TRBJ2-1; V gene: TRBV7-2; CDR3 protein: CASSPGLAGYNEQFF
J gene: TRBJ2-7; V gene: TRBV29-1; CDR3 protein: CSVEYRDGAYEQYF
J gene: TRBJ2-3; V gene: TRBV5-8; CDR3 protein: CASSSGVRTDTQYF
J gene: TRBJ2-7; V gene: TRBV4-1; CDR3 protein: CASSLGGGGEQYF
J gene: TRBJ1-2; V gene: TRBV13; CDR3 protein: CASSSLNYGYTF
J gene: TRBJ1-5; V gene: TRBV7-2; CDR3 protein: CASSLIRQGNQPQHF
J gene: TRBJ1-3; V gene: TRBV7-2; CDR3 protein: CASSLVTGGNTIYF
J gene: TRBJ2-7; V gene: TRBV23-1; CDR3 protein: CASSQLTEIYEQYF
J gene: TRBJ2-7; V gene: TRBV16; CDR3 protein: CASSQPESSYEQYF
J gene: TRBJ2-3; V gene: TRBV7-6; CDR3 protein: CASSSTPDTQYF
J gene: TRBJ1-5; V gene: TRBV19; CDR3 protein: CASSIRVDQPQHF
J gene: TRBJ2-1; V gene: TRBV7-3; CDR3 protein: CASSLRGGNEQFF
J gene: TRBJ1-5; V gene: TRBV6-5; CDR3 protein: CASSYGTGGQPQHF
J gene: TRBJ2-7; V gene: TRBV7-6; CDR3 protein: CASSPDSSYEQYF
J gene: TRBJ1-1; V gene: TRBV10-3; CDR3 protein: CAIKAEPNTEAFF
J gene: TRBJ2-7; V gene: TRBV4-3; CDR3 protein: CASSQDPGTGADEQYF
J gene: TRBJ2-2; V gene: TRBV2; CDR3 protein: CASSSLAGLEGELFF
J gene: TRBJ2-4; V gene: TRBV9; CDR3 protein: CASSLSGTSENIQYF
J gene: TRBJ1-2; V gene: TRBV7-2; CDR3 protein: CASSSPGNYGYTF
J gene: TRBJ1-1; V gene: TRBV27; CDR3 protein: CASRKGAVGFF
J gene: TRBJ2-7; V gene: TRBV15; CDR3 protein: CATSNTRVEREGHKSSYEQYF
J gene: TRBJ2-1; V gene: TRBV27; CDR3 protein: CASTAGGPGEQFF